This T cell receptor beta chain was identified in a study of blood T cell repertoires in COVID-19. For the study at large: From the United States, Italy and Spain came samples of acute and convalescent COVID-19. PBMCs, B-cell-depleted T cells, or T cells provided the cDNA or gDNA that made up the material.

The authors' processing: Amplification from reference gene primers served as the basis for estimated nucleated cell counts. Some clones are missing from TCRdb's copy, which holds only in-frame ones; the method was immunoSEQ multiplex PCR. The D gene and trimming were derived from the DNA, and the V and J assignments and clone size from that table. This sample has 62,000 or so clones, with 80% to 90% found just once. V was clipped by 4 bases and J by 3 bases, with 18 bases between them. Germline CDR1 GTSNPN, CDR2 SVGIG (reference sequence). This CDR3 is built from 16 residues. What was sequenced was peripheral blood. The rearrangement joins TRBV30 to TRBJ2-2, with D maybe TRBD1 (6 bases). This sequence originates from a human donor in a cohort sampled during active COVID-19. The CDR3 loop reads CAWKKGADRYTGELFF. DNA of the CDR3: TGTGCCTGGAAAAAAGGGGCGGACAGATACACCGGGGAGCTGTTTTTT.